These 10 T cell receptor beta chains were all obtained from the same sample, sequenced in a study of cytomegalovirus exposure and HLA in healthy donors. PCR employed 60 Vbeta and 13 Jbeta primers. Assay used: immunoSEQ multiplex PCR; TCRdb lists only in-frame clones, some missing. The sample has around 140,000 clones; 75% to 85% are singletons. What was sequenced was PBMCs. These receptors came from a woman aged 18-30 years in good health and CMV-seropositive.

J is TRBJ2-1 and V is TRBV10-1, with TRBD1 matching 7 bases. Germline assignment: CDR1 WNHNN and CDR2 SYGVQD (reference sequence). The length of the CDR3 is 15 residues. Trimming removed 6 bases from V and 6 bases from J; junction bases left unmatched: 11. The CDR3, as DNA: TGCGCCAGCAGCCCCGGGACAGTCGCGGGCAATGAGCAGTTCTTC. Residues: CASSPGTVAGNEQFF.

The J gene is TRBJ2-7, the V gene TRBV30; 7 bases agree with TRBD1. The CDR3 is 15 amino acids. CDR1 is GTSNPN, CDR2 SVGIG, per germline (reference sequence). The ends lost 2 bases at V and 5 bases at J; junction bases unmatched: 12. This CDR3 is CAWSIPNPDRDEQYF. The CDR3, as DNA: TGTGCCTGGAGTATCCCAAACCCAGACAGGGACGAGCAGTACTTC.

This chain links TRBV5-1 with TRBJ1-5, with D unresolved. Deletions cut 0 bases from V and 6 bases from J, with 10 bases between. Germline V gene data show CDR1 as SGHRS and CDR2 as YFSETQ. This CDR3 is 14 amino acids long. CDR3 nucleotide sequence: TGCGCCAGCAGCTTGGTCGCTGGGCGTCAGCCCCAGCATTTT. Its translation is CASSLVAGRQPQHF.

The CDR3 coding sequence is TGTGCCAGCAGCTTACTTAATGAAAAACTGTTTTTT. This codes for CASSLLNEKLFF. The rearrangement uses TRBV7-6 and TRBJ1-4; D remains unclear. With 2 bases removed from V and 4 bases from J, the gap between germline ends came to 2 bases. CDR1 is SGHVS and CDR2 is FNYEAQ in the germline V gene. The CDR3 spans 12 residues.

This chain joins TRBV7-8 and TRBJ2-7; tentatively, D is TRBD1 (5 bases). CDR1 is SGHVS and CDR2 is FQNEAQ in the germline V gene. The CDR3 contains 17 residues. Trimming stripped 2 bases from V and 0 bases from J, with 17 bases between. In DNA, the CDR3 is TGTGCCAGCAGCTTAATCGTGGCAGGGCTAAGCTCCTACGAGCAGTACTTC. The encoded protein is CASSLIVAGLSSYEQYF.

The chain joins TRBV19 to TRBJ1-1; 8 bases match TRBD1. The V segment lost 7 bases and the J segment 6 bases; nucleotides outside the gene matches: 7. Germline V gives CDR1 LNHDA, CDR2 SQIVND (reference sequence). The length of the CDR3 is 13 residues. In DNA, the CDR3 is TGTGCCAGTACCAGTCAGGGGGCCGCTGAAGCTTTCTTT. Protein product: CASTSQGAAEAFF.

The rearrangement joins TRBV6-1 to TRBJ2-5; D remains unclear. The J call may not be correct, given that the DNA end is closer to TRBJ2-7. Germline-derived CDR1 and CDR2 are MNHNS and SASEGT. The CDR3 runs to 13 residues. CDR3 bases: TGTGCCAGCACATCCTTACCTCCTTACGAGCAGTACTTC. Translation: CASTSLPPYEQYF.

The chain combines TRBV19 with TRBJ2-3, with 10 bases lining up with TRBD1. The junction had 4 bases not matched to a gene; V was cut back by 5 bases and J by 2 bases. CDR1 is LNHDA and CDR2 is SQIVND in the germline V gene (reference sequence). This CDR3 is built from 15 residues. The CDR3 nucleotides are TGTGCCAGTAGTGTAGGACAGGGGGACACAGATACGCAGTATTTT. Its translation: CASSVGQGDTDTQYF.

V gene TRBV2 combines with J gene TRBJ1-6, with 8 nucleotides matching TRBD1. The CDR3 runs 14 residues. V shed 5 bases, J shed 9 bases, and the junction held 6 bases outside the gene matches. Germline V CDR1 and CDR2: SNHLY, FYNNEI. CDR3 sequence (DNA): TGTGCCAGCAGTCGACAGGGGATGGCTTCACCCCTCCACTTT. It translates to CASSRQGMASPLHF.

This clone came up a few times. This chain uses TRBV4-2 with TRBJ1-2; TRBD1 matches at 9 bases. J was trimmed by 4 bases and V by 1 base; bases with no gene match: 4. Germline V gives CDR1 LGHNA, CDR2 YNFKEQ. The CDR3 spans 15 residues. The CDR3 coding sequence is TGTGCCAGCAGCCAAGGGACAGGGGAAGGCTATGGCTACACCTTC. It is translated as CASSQGTGEGYGYTF.